The rows below give T cell receptor beta chains drawn from one sample of a study of cytomegalovirus exposure and HLA in healthy donors. TCRdb's copy holds only in-frame clones and misses some; the assay was immunoSEQ multiplex PCR. The sample includes fewer than 100,000 clones, over 75% of them seen just once. The sequenced sample consisted of PBMCs. The receptors stem from a man aged 40-49 years in good health and CMV-seronegative. Both conserved end residues are trimmed from each CDR3. For some rows the clone size is stated as once, few or many, or as a class when expanded; others skip it.

TRBV6-6,-,ASSYPGQGNTEAF
TRBV7-8,-,ASSFGQDWANEKLF
TRBV29-1,-,SVRGSGGYT
TRBV10-3,-,AISDSGRAYEQY
TRBV5-6,-,ASSSPGGATGITQY
TRBV2,-,ASRAGTRNTGELF
TRBV4-1,-,ASSHQGQGSYNEQF
TRBV5-4,-,ASSLMVGGVTDTQY
TRBV2,-,ASNLGLLQETQY
TRBV5-4,-,ASSLRGLTDTQY
TRBV19,-,ASSIERTGSPLH
TRBV6-1,once,ASSEGTGGLPQH
TRBV7-8,-,ASSRESFGQPQH
TRBV5-8,-,ASSLHSGGQETQY
TRBV6-1,-,ASIRDRVSDEQY
TRBV7-8,-,ASSAATAPAYEQY
TRBV2,once,ASSPRRSLTPLDEQY
TRBV7-9,-,ASSFFAGTDTEAF
TRBV6-5,-,ASSYSQGPFYGYT
TRBV28,-,ASRWTGGTEAF
TRBV5-1,-,ASSLGAQRMNTEAF
TRBV11-2,-,ASSQLDTQY
TRBV18,-,ASSPPAGRNTEAF
TRBV5-1,-,ASSLVGQGNTGELF
TRBV19,-,ASNAGTGYEQY
TRBV15,-,ATSNTGTYEQY
TRBV2,-,ATLLGANTEAF
TRBV29-1,few,SVGLGRQF
TRBV25-1,once,ASADRANTEAF
TRBV6-6,-,ASNPTGSFYEQY
TRBV13,-,ASTRGSTDTQY
TRBV9,-,ASSVAGAGQGAGELF
TRBV7-2,-,ASSSTSGASHNEQF
TRBV5-1,-,ASSRGTSNTGELF
TRBV5-4,-,ASSLFSTDTGST
TRBV19,-,ASSRPGLAGSYEQY
TRBV2,-,ASTQGTGADQPQH
TRBV29-1,-,SVVPRGMNTEAF
TRBV7-6,-,ASSSPQGRNTEAF
TRBV2,once,ASSDQGAGLARAYEQY
TRBV7-8,once,ASSSTGHQPQH
TRBV30,-,AWSRYQGWEETQY
TRBV11-2,few,ASSLNWGESYEQY
TRBV5-1,-,ASSPGERGLPMTYNEQF
TRBV5-4,once,ASSLTGSDEQY